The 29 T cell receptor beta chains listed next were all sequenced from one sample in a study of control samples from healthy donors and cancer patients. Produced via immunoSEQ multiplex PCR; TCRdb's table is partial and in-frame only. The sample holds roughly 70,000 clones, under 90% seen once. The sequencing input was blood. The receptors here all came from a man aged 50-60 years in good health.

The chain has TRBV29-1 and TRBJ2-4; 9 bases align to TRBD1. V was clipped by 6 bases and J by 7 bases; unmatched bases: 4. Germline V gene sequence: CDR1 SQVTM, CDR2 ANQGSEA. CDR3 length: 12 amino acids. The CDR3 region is CSVGTGLNIQYF. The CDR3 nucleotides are TGCAGCGTAGGGACAGGGCTGAACATTCAGTACTTC.

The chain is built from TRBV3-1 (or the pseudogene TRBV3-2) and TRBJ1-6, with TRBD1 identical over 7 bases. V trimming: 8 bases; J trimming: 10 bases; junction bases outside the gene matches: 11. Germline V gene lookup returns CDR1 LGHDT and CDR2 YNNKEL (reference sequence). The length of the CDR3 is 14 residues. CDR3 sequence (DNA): TGTGCCAGCCGGGAGGGGGCGGCTTACTCACCCCTCCACTTT. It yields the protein CASREGAAYSPLHF.

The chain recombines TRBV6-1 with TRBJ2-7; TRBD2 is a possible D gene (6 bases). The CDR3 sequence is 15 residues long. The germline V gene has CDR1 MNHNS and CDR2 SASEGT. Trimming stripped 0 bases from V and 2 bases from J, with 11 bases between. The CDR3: CASSEAWDFTYEQYF. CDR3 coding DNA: TGTGCCAGCAGTGAAGCGTGGGACTTTACCTACGAGCAGTACTTC.

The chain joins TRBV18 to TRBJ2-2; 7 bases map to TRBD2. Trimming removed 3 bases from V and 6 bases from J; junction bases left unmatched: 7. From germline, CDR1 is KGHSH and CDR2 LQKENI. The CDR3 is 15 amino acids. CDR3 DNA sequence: TGTGCCAGCTCACCGAAGACTAGCTCCGCCGGGGAGCTGTTTTTT. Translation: CASSPKTSSAGELFF.

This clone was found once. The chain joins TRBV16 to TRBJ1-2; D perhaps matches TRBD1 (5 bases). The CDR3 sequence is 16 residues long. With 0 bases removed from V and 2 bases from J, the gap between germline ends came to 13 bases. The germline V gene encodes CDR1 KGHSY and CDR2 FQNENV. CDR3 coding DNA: TGTGCCAGCAGCCAATCGTTAGCAGGGAGGAACTATGGCTACACCTTC. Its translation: CASSQSLAGRNYGYTF.

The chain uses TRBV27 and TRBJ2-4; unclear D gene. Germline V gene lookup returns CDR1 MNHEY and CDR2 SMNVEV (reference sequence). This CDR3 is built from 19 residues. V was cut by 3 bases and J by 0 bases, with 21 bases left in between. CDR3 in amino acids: CASSFRSGDQFIAKNIQYF. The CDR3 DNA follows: TGTGCCAGCAGTTTCAGGTCAGGAGACCAATTTATAGCCAAAAACATTCAGTACTTC.

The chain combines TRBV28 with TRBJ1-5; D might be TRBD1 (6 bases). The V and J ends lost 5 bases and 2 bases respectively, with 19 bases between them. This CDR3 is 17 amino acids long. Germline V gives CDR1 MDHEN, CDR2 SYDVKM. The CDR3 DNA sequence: TGTGCCAGCAGTCCAAATGCGGGGGGCGCGGGCAATCAGCCCCAGCATTTT. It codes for CASSPNAGGAGNQPQHF.

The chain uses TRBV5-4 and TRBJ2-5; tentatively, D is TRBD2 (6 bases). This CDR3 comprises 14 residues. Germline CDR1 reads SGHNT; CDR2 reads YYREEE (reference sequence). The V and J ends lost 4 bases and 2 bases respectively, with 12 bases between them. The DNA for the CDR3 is TGTGCCAGCAGCCCGCGAGGGACTCAAGAGACCCAGTACTTC. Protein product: CASSPRGTQETQYF.

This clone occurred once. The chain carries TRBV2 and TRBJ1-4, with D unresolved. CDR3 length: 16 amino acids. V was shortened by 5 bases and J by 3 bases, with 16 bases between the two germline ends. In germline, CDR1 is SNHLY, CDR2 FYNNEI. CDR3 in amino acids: CASSPLRFSANEKLFF. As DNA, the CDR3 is TGTGCCAGCAGTCCTCTCCGCTTCTCGGCTAATGAAAAACTGTTTTTT.

CDR3 region: CASSEAVLSPLHF. The CDR3 coding sequence is TGTGCCAGCAGTGAAGCGGTTCTTTCACCCCTCCACTTT. The chain employs TRBV2 and TRBJ1-6; D is uncertain. Per germline, CDR1 SNHLY and CDR2 FYNNEI. Trimming stripped 0 bases from V and 9 bases from J, with 6 bases between. The CDR3 is made up of 13 amino acids.

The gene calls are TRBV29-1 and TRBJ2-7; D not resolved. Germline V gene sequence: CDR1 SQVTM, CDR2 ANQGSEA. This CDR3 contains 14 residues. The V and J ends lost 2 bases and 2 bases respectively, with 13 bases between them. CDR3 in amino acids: CSVESVGTTYEQYF. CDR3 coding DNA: TGCAGCGTTGAAAGCGTGGGCACCACCTACGAGCAGTACTTC.

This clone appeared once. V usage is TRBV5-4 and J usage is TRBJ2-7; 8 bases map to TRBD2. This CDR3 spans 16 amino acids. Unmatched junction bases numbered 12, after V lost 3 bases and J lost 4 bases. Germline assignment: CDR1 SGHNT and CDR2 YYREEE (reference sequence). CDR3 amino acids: CASSSRSGSTGYEQYF. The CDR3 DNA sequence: TGTGCCAGCAGCTCCCGCAGCGGGAGTACGGGATACGAGCAGTACTTC.

CDR3 in amino acids: CASTERQGKNIQYF. CDR3 DNA sequence: TGTGCCAGCACCGAACGACAGGGGAAAAACATTCAGTACTTC. The chain joins TRBV11-1 to TRBJ2-4; TRBD1 aligns across 8 bases. The J segment lost 4 bases and the V segment lost 7 bases, leaving 6 bases of the junction unmatched. This CDR3 has 14 residues. Per the germline V gene, CDR1 is SGHAT and CDR2 is FQDESV (reference sequence).

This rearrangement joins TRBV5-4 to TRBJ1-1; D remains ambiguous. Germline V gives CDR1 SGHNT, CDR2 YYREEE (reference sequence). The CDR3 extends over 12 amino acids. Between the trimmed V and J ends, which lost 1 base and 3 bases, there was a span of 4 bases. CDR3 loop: CASSLIDTEAFF. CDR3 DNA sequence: TGTGCCAGCAGCTTGATAGACACTGAAGCTTTCTTT. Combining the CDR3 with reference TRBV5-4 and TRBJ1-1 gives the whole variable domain ETGVTQSPTHLIKTRGQQVTLRCSSQSGHNTVSWYQQALGQGPQFIFQYYREEENGRGNFPPRFSGLQFPNYSSELNVNALELDDSALYLCASSLIDTEAFFGQGTRLTVV.

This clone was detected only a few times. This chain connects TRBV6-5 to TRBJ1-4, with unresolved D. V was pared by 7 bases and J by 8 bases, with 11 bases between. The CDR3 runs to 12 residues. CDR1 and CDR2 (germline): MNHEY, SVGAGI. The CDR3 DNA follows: TGTGCCAGCAAAATAACGGGCGAAAAACTGTTTTTT. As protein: CASKITGEKLFF.

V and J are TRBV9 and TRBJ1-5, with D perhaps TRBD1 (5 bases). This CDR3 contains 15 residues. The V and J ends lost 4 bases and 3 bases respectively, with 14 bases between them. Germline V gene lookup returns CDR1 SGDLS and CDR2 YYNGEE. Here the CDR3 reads CASSPSGAANQPQHF. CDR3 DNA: TGTGCCAGCAGCCCCTCCGGGGCCGCCAATCAGCCCCAGCATTTT.

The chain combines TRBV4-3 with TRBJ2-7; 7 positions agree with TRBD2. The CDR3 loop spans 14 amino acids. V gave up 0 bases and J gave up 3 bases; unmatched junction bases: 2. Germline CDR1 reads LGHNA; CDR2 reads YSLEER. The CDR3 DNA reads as TGCGCCAGCAGCCAAGATTGGGGGGGCTACGAGCAGTACTTC. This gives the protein CASSQDWGGYEQYF.

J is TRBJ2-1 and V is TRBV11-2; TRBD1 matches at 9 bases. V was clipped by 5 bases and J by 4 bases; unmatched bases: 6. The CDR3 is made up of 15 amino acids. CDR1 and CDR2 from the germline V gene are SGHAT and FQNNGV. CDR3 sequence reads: CASSQPGQGYNEQFF. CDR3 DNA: TGTGCCAGCAGCCAGCCGGGACAGGGTTACAATGAGCAGTTCTTC.

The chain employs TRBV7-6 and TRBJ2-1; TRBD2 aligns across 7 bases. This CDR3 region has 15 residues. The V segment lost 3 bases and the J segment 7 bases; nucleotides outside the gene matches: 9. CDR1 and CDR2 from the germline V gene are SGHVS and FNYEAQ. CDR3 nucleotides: TGTGCCAGCAGCTTGGGAGGGTTTAGCGGGAATGAGCAGTTCTTC. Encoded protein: CASSLGGFSGNEQFF.

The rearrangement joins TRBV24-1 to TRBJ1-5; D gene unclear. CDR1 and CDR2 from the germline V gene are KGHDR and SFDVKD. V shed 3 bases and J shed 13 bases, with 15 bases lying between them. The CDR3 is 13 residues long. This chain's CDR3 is CATSDPPHGRQHF. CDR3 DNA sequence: TGTGCCACCAGTGATCCTCCCCATGGCAGGCAGCATTTT.

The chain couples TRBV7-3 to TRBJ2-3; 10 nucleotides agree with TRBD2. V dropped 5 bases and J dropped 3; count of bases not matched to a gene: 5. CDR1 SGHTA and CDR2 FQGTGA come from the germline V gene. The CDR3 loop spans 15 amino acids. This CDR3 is CASSTKREGTDTQYF. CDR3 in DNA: TGTGCCAGCAGCACGAAGCGGGAGGGTACAGATACGCAGTATTTT.

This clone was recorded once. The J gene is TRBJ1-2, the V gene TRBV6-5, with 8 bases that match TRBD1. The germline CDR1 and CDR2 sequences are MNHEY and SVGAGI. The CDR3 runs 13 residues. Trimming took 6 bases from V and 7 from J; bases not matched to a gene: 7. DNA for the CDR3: TGTGCCAGCAGAGTCGGGACAGGAGGTGGCTACACCTTC. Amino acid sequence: CASRVGTGGGYTF.

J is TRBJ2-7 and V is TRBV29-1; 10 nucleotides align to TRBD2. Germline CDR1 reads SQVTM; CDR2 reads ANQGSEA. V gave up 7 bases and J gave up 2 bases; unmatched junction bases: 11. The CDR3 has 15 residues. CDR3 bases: TGCAGCGCGATCGGGGCTAGCGGGGGCCCCTACGAGCAGTACTTC. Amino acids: CSAIGASGGPYEQYF.

The CDR3 DNA is TGTGCCAGCAGCTTAGTATGGGGCGAGGGTCAGCCCCAGCATTTT. Translated, it gives CASSLVWGEGQPQHF. The gene calls are TRBV7-2 and TRBJ1-5; D perhaps matches TRBD1 (5 bases). V gave up 1 base and J gave up 6 bases, with 13 bases separating them. The CDR3 has 15 residues. The germline V gene has CDR1 SGHTA and CDR2 FQGNSA.

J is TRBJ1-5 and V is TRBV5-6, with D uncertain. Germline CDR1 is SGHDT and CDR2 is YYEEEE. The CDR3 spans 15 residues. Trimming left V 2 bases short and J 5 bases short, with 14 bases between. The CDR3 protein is CASSLMGGLHQPQHF. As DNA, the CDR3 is TGTGCCAGCAGCTTAATGGGAGGGTTACATCAGCCCCAGCATTTT. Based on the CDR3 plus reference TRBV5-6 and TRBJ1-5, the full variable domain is DAGVTQSPTHLIKTRGQQVTLRCSPKSGHDTVSWYQQALGQGPQFIFQYYEEEERQRGNFPDRFSGHQFPNYSSELNVNALLLGDSALYLCASSLMGGLHQPQHFGDGTRLSIL.

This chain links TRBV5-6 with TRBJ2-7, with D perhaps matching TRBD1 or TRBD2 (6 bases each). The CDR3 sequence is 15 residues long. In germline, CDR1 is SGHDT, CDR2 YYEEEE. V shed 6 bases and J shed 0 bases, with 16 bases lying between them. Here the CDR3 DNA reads TGTGCCAGCATTAGGGGGGCCCTAAGCTCCTACGAGCAGTACTTC. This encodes CASIRGALSSYEQYF.

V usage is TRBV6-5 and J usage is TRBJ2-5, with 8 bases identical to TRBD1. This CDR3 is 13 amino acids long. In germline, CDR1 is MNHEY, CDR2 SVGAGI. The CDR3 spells CGTSQGEVETQYF. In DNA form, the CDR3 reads TGTGGAACCTCACAGGGGGAAGTAGAGACCCAGTACTTC.

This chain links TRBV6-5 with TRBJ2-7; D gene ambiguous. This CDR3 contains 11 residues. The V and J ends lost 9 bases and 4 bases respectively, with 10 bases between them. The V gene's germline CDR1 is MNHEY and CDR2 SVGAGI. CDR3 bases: TGTGCCAGTGGCGACGGGTACGAGCAGTACTTC. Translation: CASGDGYEQYF.

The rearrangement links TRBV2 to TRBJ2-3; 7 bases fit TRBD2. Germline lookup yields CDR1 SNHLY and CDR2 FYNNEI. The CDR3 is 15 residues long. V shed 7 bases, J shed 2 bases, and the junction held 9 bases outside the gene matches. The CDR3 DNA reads TGTGCCAGCAAAAGGCTAGCGGAAAACACAGATACGCAGTATTTT. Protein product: CASKRLAENTDTQYF.